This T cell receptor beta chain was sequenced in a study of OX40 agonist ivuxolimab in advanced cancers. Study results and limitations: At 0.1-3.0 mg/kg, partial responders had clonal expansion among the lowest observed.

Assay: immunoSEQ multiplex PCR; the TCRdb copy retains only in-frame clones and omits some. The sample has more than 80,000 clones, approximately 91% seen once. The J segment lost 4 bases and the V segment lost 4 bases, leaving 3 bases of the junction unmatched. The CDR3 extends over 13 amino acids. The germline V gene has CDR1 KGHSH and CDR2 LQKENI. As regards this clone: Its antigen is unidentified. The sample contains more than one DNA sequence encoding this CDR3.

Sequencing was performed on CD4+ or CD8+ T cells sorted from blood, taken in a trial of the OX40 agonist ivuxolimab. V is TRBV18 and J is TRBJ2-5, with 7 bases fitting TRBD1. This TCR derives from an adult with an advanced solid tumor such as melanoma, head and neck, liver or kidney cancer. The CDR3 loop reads CASSLGQSETQYF. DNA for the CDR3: TGTGCCAGCTCACTGGGACAGTCAGAGACCCAGTACTTC.